Included here is one T cell receptor (beta chain) sequence, with context. What it recognizes is unknown. The data stem from a study of cytomegalovirus exposure and HLA in healthy donors. General study points: A few of the chains that were CMV-associated were confirmed in vitro to be specific for CMV antigens. Later, an analysis found that TCR clusters from the first cohort tended to co-occur in the 90 to 150 validation repertoires.

The donors were part of the validation cohort of roughly 110 subjects. That cohort was separate from the first cohort, which comprised 550 to 750 subjects. This table comes from immunoSEQ multiplex PCR, and its TCRdb copy is limited to in-frame clones, with some not included. There are about 220,000 clones in the sample; roughly 88% occur only once, and around 3% lies in the top ten. CDR1 and CDR2 from the germline V gene are SNHLY and FYNNEI. The CDR3 covers 14 residues. Germline trimming cut 6 bases from V and 3 bases from J; bases unmatched to any gene: 2. Sequenced sample: PBMCs. The receptor was isolated from a woman aged 18-29 years in good health and CMV-seronegative. The rearrangement links TRBV2 to TRBJ2-3; 11 positions match TRBD2. This CDR3 reads CASRTSGKTDTQYF. Written as DNA, the CDR3 is TGTGCCAGCAGGACTAGCGGGAAGACAGATACGCAGTATTTT.